These T cell receptor beta chains were read from a single sample in a study of human T cells and chemical hapten exposure. TCRdb analysed the 5' RACE reads with MiXCR anew, one entry per CDR3 protein. Altogether 120,000 to 150,000 distinct CDR3 sequences are present, roughly 4.1% being singletons, with the ten largest covering 1.3% to 1.5%. These receptor sequences come from a female donor in good health. The CDR3 runs from the conserved cysteine through the conserved F or W. The D gene is left open where the match is weak. The size of a clone is reported for some rows only, either as once, few or many, or as a class for expanded clones.

v_gene	abundance	d_gene	j_gene	CDR3aa	CDR3nt
TRBV7-2	many	NA	TRBJ1-3	CASSLGIGRLKGNTIYF	TGTGCCAGCAGCTTAGGAATTGGACGGCTGAAGGGAAACACCATATATTTT
TRBV5-1	many	TRBD1	TRBJ1-2	CASSPQGQGKSGYTF	TGCGCCAGCAGCCCACAGGGACAGGGAAAGAGTGGCTACACCTTC
TRBV11-2	NA	TRBD1	TRBJ1-4	CASSAGTASNEKLFF	TGTGCCAGCAGCGCCGGGACAGCTAGTAATGAAAAACTGTTTTTT
TRBV5-4	few	TRBD1	TRBJ1-2	CASSLDRGLNYGYTF	TGTGCCAGCAGCCTGGACAGGGGTTTGAACTATGGCTACACCTTC
TRBV5-1	few	NA	TRBJ2-7	CASSLGPGSYEQYF	TGCGCCAGCAGCTTGGGCCCAGGGTCCTACGAGCAGTACTTC
TRBV6-2/TRBV6-3	many	NA	TRBJ1-5	CASSYTQSDSARNQPQHF	TGTGCCAGCAGTTACACTCAATCAGACAGCGCCCGCAATCAGCCCCAGCATTTT
TRBV27	many	NA	TRBJ2-7	CASSFSGKVAYEQYF	TGTGCCAGCAGTTTTTCAGGGAAGGTCGCCTACGAGCAGTACTTC
TRBV4-3	many	NA	TRBJ1-5	CASSQASSNQPQHF	TGCGCCAGCAGCCAAGCAAGTAGCAATCAGCCCCAGCATTTT
TRBV20-1	many	NA	TRBJ2-3	CSARNDPGSTQYF	TGCAGTGCTAGAAACGACCCGGGGAGTACGCAGTATTTT
TRBV5-1	many	TRBD1	TRBJ1-2	CASSPLAVTGVRYGYTF	TGCGCCAGCAGCCCGTTGGCGGTGACAGGGGTTAGGTATGGCTACACCTTC
TRBV28	many	NA	TRBJ1-1	CATEKGPLAFF	TGTGCCACCGAGAAGGGGCCGCTAGCTTTCTTT
TRBV6-5	few	NA	TRBJ1-1	CASNWGGASTEAFF	TGTGCCAGCAACTGGGGGGGGGCGAGCACTGAAGCTTTCTTT
TRBV12-5	many	NA	TRBJ2-2	CASGFSTGELFF	TGTGCTAGTGGTTTTTCTACCGGGGAGCTGTTTTTT
TRBV5-1	many	NA	TRBJ1-2	CASSSTTANYGYTF	TGCGCCAGCAGCTCGACGACCGCTAACTATGGCTACACCTTC
TRBV6-2/TRBV6-3	many	NA	TRBJ2-3	CASGYPTDTQYF	TGTGCCAGCGGCTATCCCACAGATACGCAGTATTTT
TRBV29-1	many	TRBD1	TRBJ1-2	CSVEDTGDALNYGYTF	TGCAGCGTTGAAGATACAGGGGACGCATTAAACTATGGCTACACCTTC
TRBV30	many	NA	TRBJ1-1	CAWVSHTEAFF	TGTGCCTGGGTCTCCCACACTGAAGCTTTCTTT
TRBV18	many	TRBD1	TRBJ2-5	CASSAGQGETQYF	TGTGCCAGCTCAGCCGGACAGGGAGAGACCCAGTACTTC
TRBV7-9	many	TRBD1	TRBJ1-5	CASSKTGGGNQPQHF	TGTGCCAGCAGCAAAACAGGGGGTGGCAATCAGCCCCAGCATTTT
TRBV7-9	many	NA	TRBJ1-1	CASSPQGTTEAFF	TGTGCCAGCAGCCCACAGGGTACCACTGAAGCTTTCTTT
TRBV11-3	few	NA	TRBJ2-7	CASSLRYGVEQYF	TGTGCCAGCAGCTTACGGTACGGAGTCGAGCAGTACTTC
TRBV12-3/TRBV12-4	many	NA	TRBJ2-3	CASSFGAVGLYTDTQYF	TGTGCCAGCAGTTTCGGGGCAGTCGGGTTATACACAGATACGCAGTATTTT
TRBV5-1	many	NA	TRBJ2-5	CASSLGRLETQYF	TGCGCCAGCAGCTTGGGTCGGCTAGAGACCCAGTACTTC
TRBV20-1	many	TRBD2	TRBJ2-7	CSAFLADSYEQYF	TGCAGTGCTTTTCTAGCGGACTCCTACGAGCAGTACTTC
TRBV6-5	many	NA	TRBJ1-1	CASSYGQSTEAFF	TGTGCCAGCAGTTATGGACAGAGCACTGAAGCTTTCTTT
TRBV6-5	many	TRBD1	TRBJ1-3	CASSYGDSGNTIYF	TGTGCCAGCAGTTACGGGGACAGCGGAAACACCATATATTTT
TRBV20-1	once	TRBD2	TRBJ2-7	CCAKLAVLSYEQYF	TGCTGTGCTAAGCTAGCGGTACTATCCTACGAGCAGTACTTC
TRBV20-1	many	TRBD1	TRBJ2-7	CSATDRVYEQYF	TGCAGTGCTACGGACAGGGTTTACGAGCAGTACTTC
TRBV5-6	many	NA	TRBJ2-3	CASSLRGHTDTQYF	TGTGCCAGCAGCTTGAGAGGGCATACAGATACGCAGTATTTT
TRBV6-6	NA	NA	TRBJ1-2	CASPRSSF	TGTGCCAGCCCCAGGTCCAGTTTC
TRBV7-8	NA	NA	TRBJ1-1	CASSQWEGSEAFF	TGTGCCAGCAGCCAATGGGAGGGAAGTGAAGCTTTCTTT
TRBV12-3/TRBV12-4	many	TRBD1	TRBJ1-4	CASSPSGQDEKLFF	TGTGCCAGCAGTCCCTCCGGACAGGATGAAAAACTGTTTTTT
TRBV7-9	many	NA	TRBJ2-7	CASSLEGMFEQYF	TGTGCCAGCAGCTTAGAGGGTATGTTCGAGCAGTACTTC
TRBV27	few	NA	TRBJ2-3	CASSSKRTDTQYF	TGTGCCAGCAGTTCCAAACGCACAGATACGCAGTATTTT
TRBV10-3	many	NA	TRBJ1-4	CAIRPDSSNEKLFF	TGTGCCATCAGGCCGGACAGCAGTAATGAAAAACTGTTTTTT
TRBV20-1	many	TRBD1	TRBJ1-5	CSAGTDRETQPQHF	TGCAGTGCTGGAACGGACAGGGAGACTCAGCCCCAGCATTTT
TRBV6-5	many	NA	TRBJ1-5	CASSYDDRHNQPQHF	TGTGCCAGCAGTTACGACGACAGACACAATCAGCCCCAGCATTTT
TRBV24-1	many	TRBD1	TRBJ2-2	CATSGAGTVAGELFF	TGTGCCACCAGTGGCGCCGGGACAGTCGCCGGGGAGCTGTTTTTT
TRBV2	NA	NA	TRBJ2-3	CASKEGPYPKDTQYF	TGTGCCAGCAAAGAGGGGCCCTACCCGAAAGATACGCAGTATTTT
TRBV4-2	NA	TRBD1	TRBJ2-6	CASSQDLDHQGALGANVLTF	TGTGCCAGCAGCCAAGATTTGGACCACCAGGGGGCGCTGGGGGCCAACGTCCTGACTTTC
TRBV12-5	many	NA	TRBJ1-1	CASGPRGDTEAFF	TGTGCTAGTGGTCCCCGAGGAGACACTGAAGCTTTCTTT